The rows below give T cell receptor beta chains drawn from one sample of a study of CD8+ T cells in alopecia areata. Produced via immunoSEQ multiplex PCR; TCRdb's table is partial and in-frame only. The sample records 120,000 to 150,000 clones, approximately 45% being singletons. The sample taken for sequencing was CD4+ T cells sorted from blood. The receptors here all came from a human donor with alopecia areata. The CDR3 runs from the conserved cysteine through the conserved F or W. A D gene is named only where the DNA matches it firmly. Expanded clones get a size class; other rows say once, few or many, or leave the size out.

j_gene | d_gene | v_gene | abundance | CDR3aa | CDR3nt
TRBJ2-1 | . | TRBV2 | once | CASLGQGPYNEQFF | TGTGCCAGCTTGGGTCAAGGCCCCTACAATGAGCAGTTCTTC
TRBJ2-6 | . | TRBV5-4 | . | CASRPQASDVLTF | TGTGCCAGCAGGCCACAGGCCTCCGACGTCCTGACTTTC
TRBJ1-2 | TRBD1 | TRBV5-1 | . | CASSSGTGGVEGYTF | TGCGCCAGCAGCTCCGGGACAGGGGGCGTAGAGGGCTACACCTTC
TRBJ2-1 | . | TRBV21-1 | few | CASSKREGPRNEQFF | TGTGCCAGCAGCAAACGGGAGGGCCCTCGGAATGAGCAGTTCTTC
TRBJ2-1 | TRBD2 | TRBV27 | . | CASSLIAGSSYNEQFF | TGTGCCAGCAGTTTAATAGCGGGCAGCTCCTACAATGAGCAGTTCTTC
TRBJ2-6 | . | TRBV15 | . | CATSREGLRPGANVLTF | TGTGCCACCAGCAGGGAAGGACTCCGGCCTGGGGCCAACGTCCTGACTTTC
TRBJ2-7 | . | TRBV11-3 | . | CASSLVEGGTYEQYF | TGTGCCAGCAGCTTAGTGGAAGGCGGAACCTACGAGCAGTACTTC
TRBJ2-7 | TRBD1 | TRBV28 | . | CASSPTGTDEQYF | TGTGCCAGCAGTCCAACCGGGACAGACGAGCAGTACTTC
TRBJ2-1 | TRBD2 | TRBV11-2 | . | CASSLGPSGNGNEQFF | TGTGCCAGCAGCTTAGGGCCTAGCGGGAACGGTAATGAGCAGTTCTTC
TRBJ1-2 | . | TRBV19 | few | CASNRQPGGYGYTF | TGTGCCAGTAATCGCCAGCCGGGGGGCTATGGCTACACCTTC
TRBJ2-7 | . | TRBV10-3 | few | CAISDNLGYEQYF | TGTGCCATCAGTGATAACCTGGGGTACGAGCAGTACTTC
TRBJ1-1 | . | TRBV29-1 | . | CSVSGRQMNTEAFF | TGCAGCGTTTCGGGACGGCAAATGAACACTGAAGCTTTCTTT
TRBJ2-2 | . | TRBV9 | few | CASSRGPGELFF | TGTGCCAGCAGCCGCGGGCCCGGGGAGCTGTTTTTT
TRBJ1-1 | . | TRBV30 | . | CAWSVGGNTEAFF | TGTGCCTGGAGTGTCGGGGGGAACACTGAAGCTTTCTTT
TRBJ1-1 | . | TRBV2 | few | CASNRLGGTEAFF | TGTGCCAGCAACAGGCTAGGAGGCACTGAAGCTTTCTTT
TRBJ2-2 | TRBD2 | TRBV19 | few | CASHRTAGEYTGELFF | TGTGCCAGTCATCGGACAGCGGGAGAGTACACCGGGGAGCTGTTTTTT
TRBJ1-1 | . | TRBV5-1 | . | CASRQGNTEAFF | TGCGCCAGCAGACAAGGGAACACTGAAGCTTTCTTT
TRBJ1-1 | . | TRBV19 | . | CASSIDYTEAFF | TGTGCCAGTAGTATAGATTACACTGAAGCTTTCTTT
TRBJ1-1 | . | TRBV6-5 | . | CASSFGTFNTEAFF | TGTGCCAGCAGTTTCGGGACTTTCAACACTGAAGCTTTCTTT
TRBJ2-2 | . | TRBV30 | . | CAWSVPWIGELFF | TGTGCCTGGAGTGTCCCTTGGATCGGGGAGCTGTTTTTT
TRBJ1-4 | TRBD1 | TRBV6-5 | . | CASSSGQDNEKLFF | TGTGCCAGCAGTTCGGGACAGGATAATGAAAAACTGTTTTTT
TRBJ2-1 | TRBD1 | TRBV5-1 | . | CASSLASGTGLFF | TGCGCCAGCAGCTTGGCATCCGGGACAGGGTTGTTCTTC
TRBJ2-5 | . | TRBV5-1 | . | CASSPGDGPRETQYF | TGCGCCAGCAGCCCCGGGGACGGACCAAGAGAGACCCAGTACTTC
TRBJ1-2 | TRBD1 | TRBV6-5 | . | CASSWNRGTYGYTF | TGTGCCAGCAGTTGGAACAGGGGTACCTATGGCTACACCTTC
TRBJ1-2 | . | TRBV30 | . | CAWSITSAGKAGYTF | TGTGCCTGGAGTATAACGAGTGCGGGGAAGGCTGGCTACACCTTC
TRBJ2-2 | . | TRBV27 | few | CASSLTGTTGELFF | TGTGCCAGCAGTCTAACCGGGACCACCGGGGAGCTGTTTTTT
TRBJ2-7 | . | TRBV19 | . | CASSMLGDEQYF | TGTGCCAGTAGTATGTTGGGAGACGAGCAGTACTTC
TRBJ1-1 | . | TRBV11-2 | . | CASNRQEDTEAFF | TGTGCCAGCAACCGACAGGAGGACACTGAAGCTTTCTTT
TRBJ1-1 | . | TRBV30 | . | CAWRIMNTEAFF | TGTGCCTGGCGTATAATGAACACTGAAGCTTTCTTT
TRBJ1-1 | . | TRBV7-9 | few | CASSLGWLGNTEAFF | TGTGCCAGCAGCTTAGGTTGGCTTGGGAACACTGAAGCTTTCTTT
TRBJ2-1 | . | TRBV30 | . | CAWSGWRADYNEQFF | TGTGCCTGGAGTGGATGGCGGGCGGACTACAATGAGCAGTTCTTC
TRBJ1-2 | . | TRBV30 | . | CAWSVQGRGGYTF | TGTGCCTGGAGTGTACAGGGTCGGGGAGGCTACACCTTC
TRBJ2-1 | TRBD2 | TRBV2 | . | CASSVRASGNNEQFF | TGTGCCAGCAGTGTCCGGGCTAGCGGAAACAATGAGCAGTTCTTC
TRBJ2-7 | TRBD1 | TRBV29-1 | . | CSVVPTDRGHYEQYF | TGCAGCGTTGTTCCTACGGACAGGGGGCATTATGAGCAGTACTTC
TRBJ2-5 | TRBD1 | TRBV5-1 | . | CASSSQGAQETQYF | TGCGCCAGCAGCTCACAGGGGGCCCAAGAGACCCAGTACTTC
TRBJ2-7 | . | TRBV29-1 | few | CSVSAGYEQYF | TGCAGCGTTTCCGCAGGCTACGAGCAGTACTTC
TRBJ2-1 | . | TRBV5-1 | few | CASSLGAANEQFF | TGCGCCAGCAGCTTGGGGGCAGCTAATGAGCAGTTCTTC
TRBJ2-1 | TRBD2 | TRBV7-6 | . | CASSSRLAEEQFF | TGTGCCAGCAGCTCTCGACTAGCCGAAGAGCAGTTCTTC
TRBJ2-5 | . | TRBV5-1 | . | CASSFGGPGETQYF | TGCGCCAGCAGCTTCGGGGGGCCGGGTGAGACCCAGTACTTC
TRBJ2-3 | . | TRBV5-1 | few | CASSTVLGPSTDTQYF | TGCGCCAGCAGCACCGTATTAGGGCCCTCCACAGATACGCAGTATTTT
TRBJ2-6 | . | TRBV6-6 | few | CASSNSGANVLTF | TGTGCCAGCAGTAACTCTGGGGCCAACGTCCTGACTTTC
TRBJ2-1 | . | TRBV5-1 | . | CASSWGLGQGFNEQFF | TGCGCCAGCAGCTGGGGGCTTGGGCAAGGTTTCAATGAGCAGTTCTTC
TRBJ2-1 | TRBD2 | TRBV30 | . | CAWSVLGRGSSYNEQFF | TGTGCCTGGAGTGTACTGGGGAGGGGAAGCTCCTACAATGAGCAGTTCTTC
TRBJ2-1 | . | TRBV27 | few | CASTSSYNEQFF | TGTGCCAGCACATCATCATACAATGAGCAGTTCTTC
TRBJ2-1 | TRBD2 | TRBV5-1 | . | CASRVGAGVDNEQFF | TGCGCCAGCAGGGTTGGGGCGGGAGTCGATAATGAGCAGTTCTTC
TRBJ2-3 | TRBD2 | TRBV7-3 | . | CASSALAGVTDTQYF | TGTGCCAGCAGCGCACTAGCGGGAGTTACAGATACGCAGTATTTT
TRBJ1-2 | TRBD1 | TRBV5-1 | . | CASSPGQDGYTF | TGCGCCAGCAGCCCGGGACAGGATGGCTACACCTTC
TRBJ2-5 | . | TRBV5-4 | . | CASSLEGGRQETQYF | TGTGCCAGCAGCTTGGAAGGGGGTAGGCAAGAGACCCAGTACTTC
TRBJ1-2 | . | TRBV27 | . | CASRSQHLYGYTF | TGTGCCAGCAGATCACAGCACCTCTATGGCTACACCTTC
TRBJ2-5 | TRBD2 | TRBV29-1 | . | CSGKAGVIETQYF | TGCAGCGGGAAAGCGGGAGTGATAGAGACCCAGTACTTC
TRBJ2-1 | TRBD2 | TRBV5-1 | . | CASSLPSGLSYNEQFF | TGCGCCAGCAGCCTTCCTAGCGGACTATCCTACAATGAGCAGTTCTTC
TRBJ2-7 | . | TRBV20-1 | . | CSASPQQGYF | TGCAGTGCTAGCCCACAGCAAGGATACTTC
TRBJ2-3 | . | TRBV27 | . | CASSDMAYTDTQYF | TGTGCCAGCAGTGACATGGCCTACACAGATACGCAGTATTTT